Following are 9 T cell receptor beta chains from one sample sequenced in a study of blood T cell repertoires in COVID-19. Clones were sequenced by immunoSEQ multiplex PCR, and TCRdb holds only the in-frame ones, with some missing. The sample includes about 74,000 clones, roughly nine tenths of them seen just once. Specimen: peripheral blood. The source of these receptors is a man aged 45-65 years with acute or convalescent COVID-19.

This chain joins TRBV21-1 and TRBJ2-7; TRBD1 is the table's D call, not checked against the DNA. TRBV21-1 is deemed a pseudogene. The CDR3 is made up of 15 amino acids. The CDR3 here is CAQPKGQGLFYEQYV. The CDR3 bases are TGTGCTCAACCCAAAGGACAGGGTCTATTCTACGAGCAGTACGTC.

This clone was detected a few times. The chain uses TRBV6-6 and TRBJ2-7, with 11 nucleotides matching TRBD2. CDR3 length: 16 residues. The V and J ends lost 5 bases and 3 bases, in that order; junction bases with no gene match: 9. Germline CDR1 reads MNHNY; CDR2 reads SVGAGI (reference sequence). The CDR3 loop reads CASSPRETSGNYEQYF. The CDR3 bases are TGTGCCAGCAGTCCTCGTGAGACTAGCGGGAACTACGAGCAGTACTTC.

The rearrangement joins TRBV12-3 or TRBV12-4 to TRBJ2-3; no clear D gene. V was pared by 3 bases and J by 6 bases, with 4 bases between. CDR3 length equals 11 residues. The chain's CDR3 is CASSFGDTQYF. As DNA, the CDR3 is TGTGCCAGCAGTTTCGGGGATACGCAGTATTTT.

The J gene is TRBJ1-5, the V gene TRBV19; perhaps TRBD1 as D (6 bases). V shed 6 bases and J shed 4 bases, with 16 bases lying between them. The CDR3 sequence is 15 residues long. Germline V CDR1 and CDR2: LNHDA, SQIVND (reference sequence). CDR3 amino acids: CASRDAGTTNQPQHF. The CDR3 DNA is TGTGCCAGTAGGGATGCCGGGACAACAAATCAGCCCCAGCATTTT.

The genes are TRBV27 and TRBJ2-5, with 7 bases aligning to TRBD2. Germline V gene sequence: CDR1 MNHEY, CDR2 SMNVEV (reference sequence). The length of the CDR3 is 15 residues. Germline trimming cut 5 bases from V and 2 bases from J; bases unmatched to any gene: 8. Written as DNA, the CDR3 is TGTGCCAGCAGTCCCCGGCCAGCGGGACAAGAGACCCAGTACTTC. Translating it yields CASSPRPAGQETQYF.

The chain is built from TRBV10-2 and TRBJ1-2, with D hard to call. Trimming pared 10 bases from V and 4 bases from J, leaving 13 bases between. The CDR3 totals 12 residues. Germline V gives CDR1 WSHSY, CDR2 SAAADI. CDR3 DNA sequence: TGCGCCACCTTAATTACGGGCTATGGCTACACCTTC. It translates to CATLITGYGYTF.

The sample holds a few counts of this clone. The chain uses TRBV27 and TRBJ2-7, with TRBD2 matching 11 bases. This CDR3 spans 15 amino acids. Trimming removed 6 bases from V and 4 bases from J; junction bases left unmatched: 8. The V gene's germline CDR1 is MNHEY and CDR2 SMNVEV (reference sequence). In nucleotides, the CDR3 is TGTGCCAGCAGCGGGAGACTAGCGGGATTGTACGAGCAGTACTTC. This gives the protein CASSGRLAGLYEQYF.

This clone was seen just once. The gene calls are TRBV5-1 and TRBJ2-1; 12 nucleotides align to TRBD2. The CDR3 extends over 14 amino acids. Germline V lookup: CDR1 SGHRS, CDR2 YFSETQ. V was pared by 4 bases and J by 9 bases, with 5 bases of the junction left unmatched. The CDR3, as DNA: TGCGCCAGCAGCATGACTAGCGGGAGTTTTGAGCAGTTCTTC. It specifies CASSMTSGSFEQFF.

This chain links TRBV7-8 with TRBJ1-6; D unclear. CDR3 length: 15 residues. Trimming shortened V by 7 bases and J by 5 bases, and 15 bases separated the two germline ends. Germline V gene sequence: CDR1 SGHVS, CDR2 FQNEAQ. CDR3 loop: CASNPSGGHNSPLHF. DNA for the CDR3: TGTGCCAGCAACCCGTCGGGCGGGCATAATTCACCCCTCCACTTT.